A selection of T cell receptor beta chains follows, all from one sample in a study of shared clonotypes between healthy human individuals. Some clones are missing from TCRdb's copy, which holds only in-frame ones; the method was immunoSEQ multiplex PCR. The sample includes 1.5 million to 2.5 million clones, approximately 94% of them seen just once. Sequencing was performed on naive CD8+ T cells sorted from blood. These receptors came from a young man in good health. Each CDR3 is given with its conserved first and last residue. Each record gives: clone size, D gene, V gene, J gene, CDR3 protein, CDR3 DNA. The D gene is left open where the match is weak. The listing skips clone size in some rows; elsewhere it reads once, few, many or a size class.

clone size: -
D gene: TRBD1
V gene: TRBV2
J gene: TRBJ2-3
CDR3 protein: CASRGQGGWVDTQYF
CDR3 DNA: TGTGCCAGCAGGGGACAGGGAGGGTGGGTCGATACGCAGTATTTT

clone size: few
D gene: -
V gene: TRBV14
J gene: TRBJ1-6
CDR3 protein: CASSQAGLDSPLHF
CDR3 DNA: TGTGCCAGCAGCCAAGCTGGGCTCGATTCACCCCTCCACTTT

clone size: -
D gene: TRBD1
V gene: TRBV28
J gene: TRBJ1-1
CDR3 protein: CATSQQGLGTEAFF
CDR3 DNA: TGTGCCACCTCACAACAGGGGTTGGGCACTGAAGCTTTCTTT

clone size: -
D gene: TRBD1
V gene: TRBV6-5
J gene: TRBJ1-1
CDR3 protein: CASSYSTGEMNTEAFF
CDR3 DNA: TGTGCCAGCAGTTACTCGACAGGGGAAATGAACACTGAAGCTTTCTTT

clone size: -
D gene: -
V gene: TRBV9
J gene: TRBJ2-1
CDR3 protein: CASSAGDSYNEQFF
CDR3 DNA: TGTGCCAGCAGCGCAGGGGACTCCTACAATGAGCAGTTCTTC

clone size: once
D gene: -
V gene: TRBV27
J gene: TRBJ2-7
CDR3 protein: CASSFTGGAYEQYF
CDR3 DNA: TGTGCCAGCAGTTTTACAGGGGGGGCCTACGAGCAGTACTTC

clone size: once
D gene: -
V gene: TRBV19
J gene: TRBJ2-7
CDR3 protein: CASSATELYEQYF
CDR3 DNA: TGTGCCAGTAGTGCGACGGAACTCTACGAGCAGTACTTC

clone size: -
D gene: -
V gene: TRBV28
J gene: TRBJ2-3
CDR3 protein: CASSLGTVSTDTQYF
CDR3 DNA: TGTGCCAGCAGTTTAGGGACTGTTAGCACAGATACGCAGTATTTT

clone size: -
D gene: TRBD2
V gene: TRBV27
J gene: TRBJ2-3
CDR3 protein: CASSWGLPTDTQYF
CDR3 DNA: TGTGCCAGCAGTTGGGGACTACCCACAGATACGCAGTATTTT

clone size: -
D gene: -
V gene: TRBV4-3
J gene: TRBJ1-3
CDR3 protein: CASSQDFGYESSGNTIYF
CDR3 DNA: TGCGCCAGCAGCCAAGATTTCGGGTACGAGAGCTCTGGAAACACCATATATTTT

clone size: -
D gene: -
V gene: TRBV7-9
J gene: TRBJ2-5
CDR3 protein: CASSHRGETQYF
CDR3 DNA: TGTGCCAGCAGCCATCGAGGGGAGACCCAGTACTTC

clone size: -
D gene: TRBD2
V gene: TRBV7-8
J gene: TRBJ2-7
CDR3 protein: CASSLAGTSGGGHYEQYF
CDR3 DNA: TGTGCCAGCAGCCTTGCCGGGACTAGCGGGGGAGGACACTACGAGCAGTACTTC

clone size: -
D gene: -
V gene: TRBV19
J gene: TRBJ1-6
CDR3 protein: CASSINPYSPLHF
CDR3 DNA: TGTGCCAGTAGTATAAACCCATATTCACCCCTCCACTTT

clone size: -
D gene: -
V gene: TRBV7-9
J gene: TRBJ1-3
CDR3 protein: CASRRSSGNTIYF
CDR3 DNA: TGTGCCAGCAGGCGATCCTCTGGAAACACCATATATTTT

clone size: once
D gene: -
V gene: TRBV30
J gene: TRBJ1-1
CDR3 protein: CAWGRGATEAFF
CDR3 DNA: TGTGCCTGGGGCAGGGGAGCCACTGAAGCTTTCTTT

clone size: -
D gene: -
V gene: TRBV9
J gene: TRBJ1-4
CDR3 protein: CASSVGLQGEKLFF
CDR3 DNA: TGTGCCAGCAGCGTAGGCCTACAGGGTGAAAAACTGTTTTTT

clone size: -
D gene: -
V gene: TRBV6-5
J gene: TRBJ2-1
CDR3 protein: CASSYSIGTGNEQFF
CDR3 DNA: TGTGCCAGCAGTTACTCTATAGGGACTGGCAATGAGCAGTTCTTC

clone size: -
D gene: TRBD2
V gene: TRBV2
J gene: TRBJ2-1
CDR3 protein: CASSDSSGGAYNEQFF
CDR3 DNA: TGTGCCAGCAGTGACTCTAGCGGGGGGGCTTACAATGAGCAGTTCTTC

clone size: -
D gene: -
V gene: TRBV1
J gene: TRBJ2-7
CDR3 protein: CTSSHRLGLAGSYEQYF
CDR3 DNA: TGCACCAGCAGCCACCGCCTGGGACTAGCGGGAAGCTACGAGCAGTACTTC

clone size: -
D gene: -
V gene: TRBV28
J gene: TRBJ2-3
CDR3 protein: CASSLSPGSLTDTQYF
CDR3 DNA: TGTGCCAGCAGTTTATCCCCCGGCTCTCTCACAGATACGCAGTATTTT

clone size: -
D gene: TRBD2
V gene: TRBV9
J gene: TRBJ2-7
CDR3 protein: CASSSGLAQEQYF
CDR3 DNA: TGTGCCAGCAGCTCGGGACTAGCGCAAGAGCAGTACTTC

clone size: -
D gene: -
V gene: TRBV4-3
J gene: TRBJ1-4
CDR3 protein: CASSLGTPTNEKLFF
CDR3 DNA: TGCGCCAGCAGCTTAGGAACGCCAACTAATGAAAAACTGTTTTTT

clone size: few
D gene: -
V gene: TRBV2
J gene: TRBJ2-7
CDR3 protein: CASCLAFAYEQYF
CDR3 DNA: TGTGCCAGCTGCCTAGCGTTCGCCTACGAGCAGTACTTC

clone size: -
D gene: -
V gene: TRBV7-6
J gene: TRBJ2-7
CDR3 protein: CASSLGGRDEQYF
CDR3 DNA: TGTGCCAGCAGCTTAGGGGGCAGGGACGAGCAGTACTTC

clone size: -
D gene: -
V gene: TRBV4-3
J gene: TRBJ2-3
CDR3 protein: CASSQDVGDTQYF
CDR3 DNA: TGCGCCAGCAGCCAAGATGTTGGAGATACGCAGTATTTT

clone size: -
D gene: TRBD1
V gene: TRBV27
J gene: TRBJ2-1
CDR3 protein: CASSYPGTGSEQFF
CDR3 DNA: TGTGCCAGCAGCTATCCAGGGACAGGTAGCGAGCAGTTCTTC

clone size: once
D gene: TRBD1
V gene: TRBV28
J gene: TRBJ2-1
CDR3 protein: CASSLLDDRGLDNEQFF
CDR3 DNA: TGTGCCAGCAGTTTACTAGACGACAGGGGGCTTGACAATGAGCAGTTCTTC

clone size: -
D gene: -
V gene: TRBV28
J gene: TRBJ1-4
CDR3 protein: CASSLSYKDSIATNEKLFF
CDR3 DNA: TGTGCCAGCAGTTTATCATACAAGGACAGCATTGCAACTAATGAAAAACTGTTTTTT

clone size: -
D gene: TRBD1
V gene: TRBV4-3
J gene: TRBJ2-7
CDR3 protein: CASSQDLETGNLRQYF
CDR3 DNA: TGCGCCAGCAGCCAAGATTTGGAGACAGGGAACCTACGTCAGTACTTC

clone size: -
D gene: -
V gene: TRBV6-1
J gene: TRBJ1-4
CDR3 protein: CASSEWANLYEKLFF
CDR3 DNA: TGTGCCAGCAGTGAATGGGCCAACCTATATGAAAAACTGTTTTTT

clone size: -
D gene: -
V gene: TRBV29-1
J gene: TRBJ1-4
CDR3 protein: CSVLTVDEKLFF
CDR3 DNA: TGCAGCGTCCTGACGGTTGATGAAAAACTGTTTTTT

clone size: -
D gene: -
V gene: TRBV27
J gene: TRBJ2-7
CDR3 protein: CASGEYEQYF
CDR3 DNA: TGTGCCAGCGGGGAATACGAGCAGTACTTC

clone size: -
D gene: -
V gene: TRBV9
J gene: TRBJ2-7
CDR3 protein: CASSPGTPSYEQYF
CDR3 DNA: TGTGCCAGCAGCCCCGGGACACCCTCCTACGAGCAGTACTTC

clone size: -
D gene: -
V gene: TRBV7-9
J gene: TRBJ2-7
CDR3 protein: CASSDASYEQYF
CDR3 DNA: TGTGCCAGCAGCGATGCGTCCTACGAGCAGTACTTC

clone size: -
D gene: -
V gene: TRBV29-1
J gene: TRBJ2-7
CDR3 protein: CSVEVQGRAYEQYF
CDR3 DNA: TGCAGCGTTGAAGTACAGGGAAGGGCCTACGAGCAGTACTTC

clone size: -
D gene: -
V gene: TRBV7-8
J gene: TRBJ2-7
CDR3 protein: CASSPGGDSYEQYF
CDR3 DNA: TGTGCCAGCAGCCCAGGAGGGGACTCCTACGAGCAGTACTTC

clone size: -
D gene: -
V gene: TRBV7-9
J gene: TRBJ2-1
CDR3 protein: CASSGGGAEQFF
CDR3 DNA: TGTGCCAGCAGCGGAGGGGGGGCTGAGCAGTTCTTC

clone size: once
D gene: -
V gene: TRBV4-2
J gene: TRBJ2-7
CDR3 protein: CASSQEGLGSYEQYF
CDR3 DNA: TGTGCCAGCAGCCAAGAGGGTTTAGGGTCCTACGAGCAGTACTTC

clone size: -
D gene: -
V gene: TRBV19
J gene: TRBJ1-5
CDR3 protein: CASSILPGSGNQPQHF
CDR3 DNA: TGTGCCAGTAGTATTTTACCGGGGTCCGGCAATCAGCCCCAGCATTTT

clone size: -
D gene: TRBD2
V gene: TRBV7-8
J gene: TRBJ2-7
CDR3 protein: CASSYSRTSGDYEQYF
CDR3 DNA: TGTGCCAGCAGCTACTCTCGGACTAGCGGGGACTACGAGCAGTACTTC

clone size: -
D gene: -
V gene: TRBV13
J gene: TRBJ2-5
CDR3 protein: CASSFESSRTQYF
CDR3 DNA: TGTGCCAGCAGCTTCGAATCCAGTAGGACCCAGTACTTC

clone size: -
D gene: -
V gene: TRBV27
J gene: TRBJ2-7
CDR3 protein: CASSLGPGAALIYEQYF
CDR3 DNA: TGTGCCAGCAGTTTGGGCCCAGGGGCCGCCTTAATCTACGAGCAGTACTTC

clone size: -
D gene: -
V gene: TRBV7-9
J gene: TRBJ2-7
CDR3 protein: CASRGDAAYEQYF
CDR3 DNA: TGTGCCAGCAGAGGGGACGCGGCTTACGAGCAGTACTTC

clone size: -
D gene: TRBD1
V gene: TRBV27
J gene: TRBJ2-1
CDR3 protein: CASSKSTGLNEQFF
CDR3 DNA: TGTGCCAGCAGTAAGTCGACAGGGTTAAATGAGCAGTTCTTC

clone size: -
D gene: TRBD2
V gene: TRBV4-3
J gene: TRBJ2-1
CDR3 protein: CASSQGLAGYNEQFF
CDR3 DNA: TGCGCCAGCAGCCAAGGTCTAGCGGGTTACAATGAGCAGTTCTTC

clone size: -
D gene: -
V gene: TRBV19
J gene: TRBJ1-1
CDR3 protein: CASSIGTPNTEAFF
CDR3 DNA: TGTGCCAGTAGTATCGGGACACCTAACACTGAAGCTTTCTTT

clone size: -
D gene: -
V gene: TRBV9
J gene: TRBJ1-2
CDR3 protein: CASSVEVGGFYGYTF
CDR3 DNA: TGTGCCAGCAGCGTAGAGGTCGGGGGGTTCTATGGCTACACCTTC

clone size: -
D gene: TRBD2
V gene: TRBV12-5
J gene: TRBJ2-2
CDR3 protein: CASASTSALNTGELFF
CDR3 DNA: TGTGCTAGTGCCTCTACTAGCGCCCTGAACACCGGGGAGCTGTTTTTT

clone size: -
D gene: TRBD2
V gene: TRBV4-1
J gene: TRBJ2-7
CDR3 protein: CASSSGRHEQYF
CDR3 DNA: TGCGCCAGCAGTAGCGGGAGGCACGAGCAGTACTTC

clone size: -
D gene: -
V gene: TRBV5-6
J gene: TRBJ2-5
CDR3 protein: CASSPGTHGETQYF
CDR3 DNA: TGTGCCAGCAGCCCGGGGACACACGGAGAGACCCAGTACTTC